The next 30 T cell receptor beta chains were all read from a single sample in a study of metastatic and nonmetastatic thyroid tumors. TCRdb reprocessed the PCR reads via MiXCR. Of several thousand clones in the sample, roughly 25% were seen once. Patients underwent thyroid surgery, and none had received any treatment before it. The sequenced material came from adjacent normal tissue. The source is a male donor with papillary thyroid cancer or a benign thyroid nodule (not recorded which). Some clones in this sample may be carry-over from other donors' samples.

The CDR3 DNA sequence: TGCGCCAGCCTTGGACTAGCGGGGGGGCCATACAATGAGCAGTTCTTC. This gives the protein CASLGLAGGPYNEQFF. V gene TRBV4-1 combines with J gene TRBJ2-1, with 15 bases identical to TRBD2. Germline V gives CDR1 MGHRA, CDR2 YSYEKL. Trimming at V came to 8 bases and at J to 4 bases, leaving 6 bases not matched to a gene. The CDR3 sequence is 16 residues long.

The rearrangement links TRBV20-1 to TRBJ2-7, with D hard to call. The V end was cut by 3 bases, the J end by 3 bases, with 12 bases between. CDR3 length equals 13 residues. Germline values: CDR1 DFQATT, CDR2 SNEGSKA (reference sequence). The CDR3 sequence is CSASGSPYYEQYF. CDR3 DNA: TGCAGTGCTAGCGGGTCTCCCTACTACGAGCAGTACTTC.

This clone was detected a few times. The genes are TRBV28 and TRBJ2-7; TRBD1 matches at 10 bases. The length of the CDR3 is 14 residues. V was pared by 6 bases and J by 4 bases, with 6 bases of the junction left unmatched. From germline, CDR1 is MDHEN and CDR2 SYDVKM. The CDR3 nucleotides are TGTGCCAGCAGGGACCCGGGACAGGGGTACGAGCAGTACTTC. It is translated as CASRDPGQGYEQYF. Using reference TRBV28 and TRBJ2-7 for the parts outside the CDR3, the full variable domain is DVKVTQSSRYLVKRTGEKVFLECVQDMDHENMFWYRQDPGLGLRLIYFSYDVKMKEKGDIPEGYSVSREKKERFSLILESASTNQTSMYLCASRDPGQGYEQYFGPGTRLTVT.

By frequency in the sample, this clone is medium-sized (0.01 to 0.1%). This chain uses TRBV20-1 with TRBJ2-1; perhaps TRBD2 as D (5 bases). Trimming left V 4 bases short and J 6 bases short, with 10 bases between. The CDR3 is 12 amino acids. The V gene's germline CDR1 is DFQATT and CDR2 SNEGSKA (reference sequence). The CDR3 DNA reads TGCAGTGCTAAGGAAGGGAGCAATGAGCAGTTCTTC. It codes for CSAKEGSNEQFF.

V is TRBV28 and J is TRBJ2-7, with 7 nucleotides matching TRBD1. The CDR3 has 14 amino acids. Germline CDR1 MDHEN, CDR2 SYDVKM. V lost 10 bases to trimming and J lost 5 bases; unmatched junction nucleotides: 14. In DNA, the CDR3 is TGTGCCACCAAGGGGGCGGACAGGATCCACGAGCAGTACTTC. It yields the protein CATKGADRIHEQYF.

The CDR3 sequence: CASRPGSSYEQYF. Here the CDR3 DNA reads TGTGCCAGCAGGCCGGGTTCCTCCTACGAGCAGTACTTC. This rearrangement joins TRBV6-2 or TRBV6-3 to TRBJ2-7; no definite D call. Germline V gene lookup returns CDR1 MNHEY and CDR2 SVGEGT. This CDR3 spans 13 amino acids. Trimming cost V 6 bases and J 0 bases, with 9 bases left between them.

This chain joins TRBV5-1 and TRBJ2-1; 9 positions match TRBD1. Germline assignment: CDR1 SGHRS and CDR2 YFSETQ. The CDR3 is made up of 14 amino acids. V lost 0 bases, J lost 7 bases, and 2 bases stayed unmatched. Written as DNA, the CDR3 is TGCGCCAGCAGCTTGGAGGACAGGGGTAATGAGCAGTTCTTC. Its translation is CASSLEDRGNEQFF.

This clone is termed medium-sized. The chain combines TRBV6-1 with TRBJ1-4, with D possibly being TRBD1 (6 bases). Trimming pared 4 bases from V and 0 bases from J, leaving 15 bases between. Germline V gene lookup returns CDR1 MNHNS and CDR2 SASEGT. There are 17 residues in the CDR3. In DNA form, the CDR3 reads TGTGCCAGCAGTGCCCCGGACAGTCTTGCAACTAATGAAAAACTGTTTTTT. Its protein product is CASSAPDSLATNEKLFF.

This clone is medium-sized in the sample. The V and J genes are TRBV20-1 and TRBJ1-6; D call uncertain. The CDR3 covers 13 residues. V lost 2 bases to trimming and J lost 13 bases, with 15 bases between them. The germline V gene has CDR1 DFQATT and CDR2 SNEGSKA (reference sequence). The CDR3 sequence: CSARSGGIGPLHF. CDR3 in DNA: TGCAGTGCTAGAAGTGGAGGGATCGGGCCCCTCCACTTT.

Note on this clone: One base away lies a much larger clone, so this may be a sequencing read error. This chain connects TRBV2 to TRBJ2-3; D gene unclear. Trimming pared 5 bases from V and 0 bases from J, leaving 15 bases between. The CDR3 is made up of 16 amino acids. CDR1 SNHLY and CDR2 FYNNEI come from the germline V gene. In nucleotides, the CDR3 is TGTGCCAGCAGTTTCCAGACACACCCGAGCACAGATACGCAGTATTTT. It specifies CASSFQTHPSTDTQYF.

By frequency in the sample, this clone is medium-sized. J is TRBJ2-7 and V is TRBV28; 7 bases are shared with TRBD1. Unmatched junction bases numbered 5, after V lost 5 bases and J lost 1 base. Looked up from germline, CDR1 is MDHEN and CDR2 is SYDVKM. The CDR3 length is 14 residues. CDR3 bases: TGTGCCAGCAGTAGACAGGGAGCGTCCTACGAGCAGTACTTC. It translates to CASSRQGASYEQYF.

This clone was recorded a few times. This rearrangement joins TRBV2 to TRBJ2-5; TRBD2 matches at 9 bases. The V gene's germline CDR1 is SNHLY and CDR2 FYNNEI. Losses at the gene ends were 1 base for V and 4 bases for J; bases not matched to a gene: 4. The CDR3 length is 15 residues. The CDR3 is CASSEVAGGRETQYF. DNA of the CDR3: TGTGCCAGCAGTGAAGTTGCGGGGGGGCGAGAGACCCAGTACTTC.

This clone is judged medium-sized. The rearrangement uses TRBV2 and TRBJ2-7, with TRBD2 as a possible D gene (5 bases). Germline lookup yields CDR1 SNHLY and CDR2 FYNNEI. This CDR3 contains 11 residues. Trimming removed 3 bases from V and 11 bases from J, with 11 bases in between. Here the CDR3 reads CASSEEAVEYF. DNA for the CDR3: TGTGCCAGCAGTGAGGAGGCGGTAGAGTACTTC.

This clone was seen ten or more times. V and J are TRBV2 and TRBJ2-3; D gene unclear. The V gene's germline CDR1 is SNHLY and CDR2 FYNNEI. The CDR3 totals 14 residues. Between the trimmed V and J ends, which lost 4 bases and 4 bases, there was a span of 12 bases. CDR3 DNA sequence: TGTGCCAGCAGTGTAGCTATGCCCGCAGATACGCAGTATTTT. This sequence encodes CASSVAMPADTQYF.

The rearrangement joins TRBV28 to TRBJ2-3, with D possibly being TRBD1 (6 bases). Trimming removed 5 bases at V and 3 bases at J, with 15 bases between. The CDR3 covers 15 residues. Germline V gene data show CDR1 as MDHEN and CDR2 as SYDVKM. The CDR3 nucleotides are TGTGCCAGCAGTCCCCTGGGGGCTAGGACAGATACGCAGTATTTT. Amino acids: CASSPLGARTDTQYF.

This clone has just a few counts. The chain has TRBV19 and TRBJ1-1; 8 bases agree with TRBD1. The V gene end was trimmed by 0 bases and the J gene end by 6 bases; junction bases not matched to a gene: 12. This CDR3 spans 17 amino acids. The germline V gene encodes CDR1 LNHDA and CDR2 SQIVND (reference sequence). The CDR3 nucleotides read TGTGCCAGTAGTATAGATACCCCGGACAGGGTTTACTCTGAAGCTTTCTTT. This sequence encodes CASSIDTPDRVYSEAFF.

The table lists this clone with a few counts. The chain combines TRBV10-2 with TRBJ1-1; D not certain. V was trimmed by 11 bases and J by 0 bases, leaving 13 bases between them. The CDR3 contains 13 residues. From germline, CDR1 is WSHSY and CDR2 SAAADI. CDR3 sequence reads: CAGEGTLNTEAFF. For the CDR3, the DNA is TGCGCCGGCGAGGGCACCCTGAACACTGAAGCTTTCTTT.

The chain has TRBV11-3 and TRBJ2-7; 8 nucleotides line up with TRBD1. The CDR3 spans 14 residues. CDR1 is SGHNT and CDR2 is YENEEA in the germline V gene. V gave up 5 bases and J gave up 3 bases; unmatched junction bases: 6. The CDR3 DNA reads TGTGCCAGCAGCCCCGGGACAGGCTACTACGAGCAGTACTTC. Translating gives CASSPGTGYYEQYF. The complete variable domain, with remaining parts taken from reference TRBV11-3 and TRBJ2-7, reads EAGVVQSPRYKIIEKKQPVAFWCNPISGHNTLYWYLQNLGQGPELLIRYENEEAVDDSQLPKDRFSAERLKGVDSTLKIQPAELGDSAVYLCASSPGTGYYEQYFGPGTRLTVT.

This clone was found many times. The CDR3 DNA is TGTGCCAGCTCACGCAACCTAGACCAGAACACTGAAGCTTTCTTT. Amino acids: CASSRNLDQNTEAFF. The rearrangement links TRBV18 to TRBJ1-1; no definite D call. The CDR3 contains 15 residues. With 4 bases removed from V and 1 base from J, the gap between germline ends came to 13 bases. Germline lookup yields CDR1 KGHSH and CDR2 LQKENI.

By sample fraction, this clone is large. The CDR3: CASSEGSGANVLTF. CDR3 nucleotides: TGTGCCAGCAGTGAAGGCTCTGGGGCCAACGTCCTGACTTTC. The chain employs TRBV6-4 and TRBJ2-6, with D hard to call. From germline, CDR1 is MRHNA and CDR2 SNTAGT. The CDR3 loop spans 14 amino acids. V lost 3 bases, J lost 0 bases, and 3 bases lay in between.

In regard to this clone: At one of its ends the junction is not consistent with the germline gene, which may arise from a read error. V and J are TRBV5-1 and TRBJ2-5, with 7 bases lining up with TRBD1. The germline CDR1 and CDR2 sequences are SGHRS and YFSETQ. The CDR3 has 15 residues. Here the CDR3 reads CASSLETPQGETQYF. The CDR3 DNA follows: TGCGCCAGCAGCTTGGAGACCCCCCAGGGGGAGACCCAATACTTC.

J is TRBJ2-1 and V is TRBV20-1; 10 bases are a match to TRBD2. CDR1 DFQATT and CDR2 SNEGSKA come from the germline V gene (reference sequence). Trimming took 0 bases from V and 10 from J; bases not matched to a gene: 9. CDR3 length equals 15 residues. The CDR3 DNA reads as TGCAGTGCTAGAGATCACCTAGCGGGAGTCCCCGAGCAGTTCTTC. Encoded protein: CSARDHLAGVPEQFF.

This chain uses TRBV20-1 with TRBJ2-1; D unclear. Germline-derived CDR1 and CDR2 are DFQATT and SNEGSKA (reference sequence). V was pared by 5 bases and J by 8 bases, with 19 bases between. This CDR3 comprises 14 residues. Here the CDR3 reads CSAPRPRPPDEQFF. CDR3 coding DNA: TGCAGTGCTCCCCGACCTCGGCCCCCGGATGAGCAGTTCTTC.

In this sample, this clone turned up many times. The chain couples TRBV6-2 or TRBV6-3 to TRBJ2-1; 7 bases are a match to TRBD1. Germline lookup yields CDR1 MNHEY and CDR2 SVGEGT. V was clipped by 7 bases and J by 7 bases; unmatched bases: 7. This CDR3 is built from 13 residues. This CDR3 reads CASTKEGANEQFF. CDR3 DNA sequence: TGTGCCAGCACCAAAGAGGGGGCGAATGAGCAGTTCTTC.

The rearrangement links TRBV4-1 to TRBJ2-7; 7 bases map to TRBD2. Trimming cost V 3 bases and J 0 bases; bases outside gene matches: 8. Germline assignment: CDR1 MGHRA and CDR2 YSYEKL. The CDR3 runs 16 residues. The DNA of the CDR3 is TGCGCCAGCAGCCACTCAAGGGAGGGGACCTCCTACGAGCAGTACTTC. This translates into CASSHSREGTSYEQYF.

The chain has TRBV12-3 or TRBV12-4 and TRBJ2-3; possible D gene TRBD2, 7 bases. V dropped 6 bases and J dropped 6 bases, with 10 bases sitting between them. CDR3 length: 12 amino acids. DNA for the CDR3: TGTGCCAGCAGGGAGGGGGGGGATACGCAGTATTTT. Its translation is CASREGGDTQYF.

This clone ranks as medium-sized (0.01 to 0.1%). The CDR3 reads CASSEGQGADTQYF. The CDR3 DNA reads as TGTGCCAGCAGTGAAGGACAGGGGGCAGATACGCAGTATTTT. The chain uses TRBV6-4 and TRBJ2-3; 10 bases match TRBD1. CDR3 length: 14 amino acids. V trimming: 3 bases; J trimming: 4 bases; junction bases outside the gene matches: 1. Germline V lookup: CDR1 MRHNA, CDR2 SNTAGT.

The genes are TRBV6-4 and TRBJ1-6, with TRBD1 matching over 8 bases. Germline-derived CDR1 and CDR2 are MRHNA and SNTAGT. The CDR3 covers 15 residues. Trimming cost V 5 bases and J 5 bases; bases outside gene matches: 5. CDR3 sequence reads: CASSPTGANNSPLHF. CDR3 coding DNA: TGTGCCAGCAGTCCGACAGGGGCCAATAATTCACCCCTCCACTTT.

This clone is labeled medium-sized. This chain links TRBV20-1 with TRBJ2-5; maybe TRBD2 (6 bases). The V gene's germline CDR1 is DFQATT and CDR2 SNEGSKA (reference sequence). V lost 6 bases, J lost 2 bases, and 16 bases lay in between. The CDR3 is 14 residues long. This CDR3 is CSAGEETIQETQYF. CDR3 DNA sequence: TGCAGTGCCGGGGAGGAAACGATACAAGAGACCCAGTACTTC.

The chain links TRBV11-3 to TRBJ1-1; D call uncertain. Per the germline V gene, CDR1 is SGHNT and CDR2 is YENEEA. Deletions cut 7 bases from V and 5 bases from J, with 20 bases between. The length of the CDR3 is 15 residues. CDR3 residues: CASTTLLFGQTEAFF. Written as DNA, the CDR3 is TGTGCCAGCACAACCCTTCTGTTCGGGCAAACTGAAGCTTTCTTT.